The next 19 T cell receptor beta chains were all read from a single sample in a study of cytomegalovirus exposure and HLA in healthy donors. The data were produced by immunoSEQ multiplex PCR, yet TCRdb's version contains in-frame clones alone and is incomplete. The data hold under 85,000 clones, with about 94% observed a single time. The source material was PBMCs. The origin of the receptors is a woman younger than 35 in good health and CMV-seronegative.

The V and J genes are TRBV7-9 and TRBJ2-7; no firm D call. This CDR3 comprises 14 residues. The V gene's germline CDR1 is SEHNR and CDR2 FQNEAQ (reference sequence). The V end lost 0 bases, the J end lost 7 bases, and 13 bases lay between the germline ends. The CDR3 loop is CASSLAPARREQYF. In nucleotides, the CDR3 is TGTGCCAGCAGCTTAGCCCCAGCGCGGCGTGAGCAGTACTTC. The full variable domain, in which reference TRBV7-9 and TRBJ2-7 provide the parts outside the CDR3, is DTGVSQNPRHKITKRGQNVTFRCDPISEHNRLYWYRQTLGQGPEFLTYFQNEAQLEKSRLLSDRFSAERPKGSFSTLEIQRTEQGDSAMYLCASSLAPARREQYFGPGTRLTVT.

The chain carries TRBV9 and TRBJ2-7; a weak D match, TRBD1 (6 bases). Germline-derived CDR1 and CDR2 are SGDLS and YYNGEE. The CDR3 consists of 15 residues. The ends were cut back, 3 bases at V and 4 bases at J, with 17 bases in the middle. The CDR3 DNA reads as TGTGCCAGCAGCGGCGAAGGGGCAGGGGTGTACGAGCAGTACTTC. Translation: CASSGEGAGVYEQYF.

The gene calls are TRBV7-9 and TRBJ1-1; D is unresolved. Trimming removed 3 bases from V and 1 base from J, with 6 bases in between. This CDR3 is 13 amino acids long. CDR1 and CDR2 (germline): SEHNR, FQNEAQ (reference sequence). The CDR3 loop is CASSLSQNTEAFF. DNA of the CDR3: TGTGCCAGCAGCTTGTCACAGAACACTGAAGCTTTCTTT.

The rearrangement uses TRBV10-1 and TRBJ2-3, with 8 bases identical to TRBD2. The CDR3 extends over 18 amino acids. Germline V gene sequence: CDR1 WNHNN, CDR2 SYGVQD (reference sequence). Trimming took 6 bases from V and 3 from J; bases not matched to a gene: 17. CDR3 amino acids: CASSNLGGIAGRTDTQYF. CDR3 sequence (DNA): TGCGCCAGCAGCAACCTCGGGGGAATAGCGGGGAGAACAGATACGCAGTATTTT.

The V call is TRBV30, the J call TRBJ2-7, with TRBD1 identical over 9 bases. CDR1 is GTSNPN and CDR2 is SVGIG in the germline V gene (reference sequence). This CDR3 region has 12 residues. With 3 bases clipped from V and 5 bases from J, the junction kept 2 bases outside the gene matches. The CDR3 DNA reads as TGTGCCTGGAGAACAGGGGGCAACGAGCAGTACTTC. Its translation is CAWRTGGNEQYF.

The chain couples TRBV14 to TRBJ2-7, with TRBD1 matching 7 bases. This CDR3 comprises 15 residues. V lost 1 base to trimming and J lost 2 bases; unmatched junction nucleotides: 5. Germline lookup yields CDR1 SGHDN and CDR2 FVKESK. In nucleotides, the CDR3 is TGTGCCAGCAGCCAAGCACAGGGGACAACCTACGAGCAGTACTTC. Protein: CASSQAQGTTYEQYF.

This sequence joins TRBV7-9 and TRBJ2-3; D might be TRBD1 (6 bases). CDR1 is SEHNR and CDR2 is FQNEAQ in the germline V gene (reference sequence). The CDR3 extends over 16 amino acids. V was pared by 1 base and J by 2 bases, with 13 bases between. For the CDR3, the DNA is TGTGCCAGCAGCTTAGATTTTCAGGGGTTCACAGATACGCAGTATTTT. Its protein is CASSLDFQGFTDTQYF.

This clone occurred once. This chain uses TRBV13 with TRBJ1-1, with TRBD1 matching over 8 bases. The V gene end was trimmed by 6 bases and the J gene end by 4 bases; junction bases not matched to a gene: 7. Per germline, CDR1 PRHDT and CDR2 FYEKMQ (reference sequence). There are 14 residues in the CDR3. CDR3 bases: TGTGCCAGCAGTCTACAGGGGGTAGCCACTGAAGCTTTCTTT. Its protein product is CASSLQGVATEAFF.

V usage is TRBV28 and J usage is TRBJ1-5; D call uncertain. From germline, CDR1 is MDHEN and CDR2 SYDVKM. The CDR3 consists of 16 residues. Trimming stripped 6 bases from V and 0 bases from J, with 15 bases between. The CDR3 nucleotides are TGTGCCAGCAGCCCGTTTGGCGGGAATAGCAATCAGCCCCAGCATTTT. Translating it yields CASSPFGGNSNQPQHF.

The chain joins TRBV9 to TRBJ2-3, with D maybe TRBD2 (6 bases). The CDR3 length is 19 residues. Per germline, CDR1 SGDLS and CDR2 YYNGEE. Trimming removed 4 bases at V and 0 bases at J, with 24 bases between. DNA of the CDR3: TGTGCCAGCAGCTCGGGACTGTGGCCAGATTTAACTAGCACAGATACGCAGTATTTT. It is translated as CASSSGLWPDLTSTDTQYF.

The J gene is TRBJ1-2, the V gene TRBV4-1; TRBD1 matches 11 bases. The CDR3 totals 15 residues. Germline V gene data show CDR1 as MGHRA and CDR2 as YSYEKL. The V segment lost 0 bases and the J segment 6 bases; nucleotides outside the gene matches: 3. CDR3 sequence (DNA): TGCGCCAGCAGCCAAGACGGACAGGGGGCAAATGGCTACACCTTC. As protein: CASSQDGQGANGYTF.

The chain couples TRBV13 to TRBJ1-1; perhaps TRBD1 as D (6 bases). Germline CDR1 is PRHDT and CDR2 is FYEKMQ (reference sequence). The CDR3 runs 17 residues. Trimming took off 5 bases at V and 0 bases at J, with 19 bases between the two ends. The CDR3 coding sequence is TGTGCCAGCAGCAATTCGCAGACAGGAAAGATGAACACTGAAGCTTTCTTT. Translating gives CASSNSQTGKMNTEAFF.

This clone came up once. The rearrangement uses TRBV5-6 and TRBJ2-2; D is uncertain. The germline V gene has CDR1 SGHDT and CDR2 YYEEEE. V was pared by 3 bases and J by 4 bases, with 10 bases between. The CDR3 totals 14 residues. CDR3 residues: CASSSEARTGELFF. For the CDR3, the DNA is TGTGCCAGCAGCTCAGAGGCGCGCACCGGGGAGCTGTTTTTT.

This chain joins TRBV7-3 and TRBJ2-2; TRBD2 aligns across 12 bases. The germline V gene has CDR1 SGHTA and CDR2 FQGTGA. The CDR3 spans 17 residues. J was trimmed by 6 bases and V by 5 bases; bases with no gene match: 10. Here the CDR3 DNA reads TGTGCCAGCAGCAATCCATCTAGCGGGAGGGCCCCCGGGGAGCTGTTTTTT. Protein sequence: CASSNPSSGRAPGELFF.

V and J are TRBV19 and TRBJ1-2, with 10 bases aligning to TRBD1. Germline-derived CDR1 and CDR2 are LNHDA and SQIVND (reference sequence). Germline trimming cut 3 bases from V and 8 bases from J; bases unmatched to any gene: 6. This CDR3 has 14 residues. CDR3 sequence: CASSISGTGEGYTF. CDR3 sequence (DNA): TGTGCCAGTAGTATCTCCGGGACAGGGGAAGGCTACACCTTC.

This chain connects TRBV6-5 to TRBJ2-5, with 9 bases matching TRBD2. V lost 6 bases to trimming and J lost 2 bases; unmatched junction nucleotides: 7. Per the germline V gene, CDR1 is MNHEY and CDR2 is SVGAGI. This CDR3 contains 15 residues. As DNA, the CDR3 is TGTGCCAGCAGCCCTACTAGCGGGCCGCAAGAGACCCAGTACTTC. It specifies CASSPTSGPQETQYF.

This chain connects TRBV27 to TRBJ2-4; 9 bases line up with TRBD2. Germline values: CDR1 MNHEY, CDR2 SMNVEV (reference sequence). The CDR3 has 16 residues. V dropped 5 bases and J dropped 4; count of bases not matched to a gene: 9. CDR3 bases: TGTGCCAGCAGTCTAGATAGCGGGAGAGGGAAAAACATTCAGTACTTC. Amino acids: CASSLDSGRGKNIQYF.

The genes are TRBV5-1 and TRBJ1-1; no clear D. This CDR3 has 18 residues. V was trimmed by 0 bases and J by 4 bases, leaving 22 bases between them. Germline assignment: CDR1 SGHRS and CDR2 YFSETQ. Here the CDR3 DNA reads TGCGCCAGCAGCTTGGAAGCAGGTTTCATTCCCACGGCCACTGAAGCTTTCTTT. It translates to CASSLEAGFIPTATEAFF. The full variable domain, completed using reference TRBV5-1 and TRBJ1-1, is KAGVTQTPRYLIKTRGQQVTLSCSPISGHRSVSWYQQTPGQGLQFLFEYFSETQRNKGNFPGRFSGRQFSNSRSEMNVSTLELGDSALYLCASSLEAGFIPTATEAFFGQGTRLTVV.

The DNA of the CDR3 is TGTGCCAGCAGACCTGGGACCATCGGGGGAGGCGAGCAGTACTTC. Translation gives CASRPGTIGGGEQYF. V gene TRBV2 combines with J gene TRBJ2-7; tentatively, D is TRBD2 (6 bases). The length of the CDR3 is 15 residues. The germline CDR1 and CDR2 sequences are SNHLY and FYNNEI. Trimming left V 6 bases short and J 6 bases short, with 21 bases between.